The rows below give T cell receptor beta chains drawn from one sample of a study of radiotherapy plus CTLA-4 blockade in lung cancer. Clones were sequenced by immunoSEQ multiplex PCR, and TCRdb holds only the in-frame ones, with some missing. This sample has 50,000 to 60,000 clones, with approximately 80% found just once. The material sequenced was peripheral blood, taken from a patient treated with radiotherapy plus ipilimumab. All receptors come from a human donor with non-small cell lung cancer whose response to radiotherapy plus ipilimumab could not be evaluated. Both conserved end residues are trimmed from each CDR3.

V gene,CDR3 protein
TRBV23-1,ASSQRGPGVNTEAF
TRBV5-1,ASAESQGPSYYGYT
TRBV20-1,SASVTGELF
TRBV5-4,ASSLGLQGASGGNEQF
TRBV27,ASRTFLRGPSSNTGELF
TRBV6-1,ASSDRVGTGNTIY
TRBV11-2,ASSLERSGTSGSRKY
TRBV9,ASSPLAGVGEQY
TRBV18,ASSPPTGNYGYT
TRBV2,ASSGQLAALAAF
TRBV28,ASTGRMNTEAF
TRBV15,ATSRDREDGPLH
TRBV18,ASSPPPPPQNEQF
TRBV9,ASSLGVPDSGAGELF
TRBV4-1,ASSLGVVTTDTQY
TRBV5-1,ASSSLEETQY
TRBV5-1,ASSFIGGNTEAF
TRBV7-6,ASSLMVGLAGGHNEQF
TRBV5-1,ASSLSPVQGNTIY
TRBV7-7,ASSLSWTSEETQY
TRBV5-1,ASSLVGTGVYEQY
TRBV4-3,ASSQDPGTAYEQY
TRBV10-3,AISDVAGLAKNIQY
TRBV7-8,ASSFTGAVAF
TRBV19,ASRGLGRGNADTQY
TRBV18,ASSPGAGNTEAF
TRBV5-1,ASSTSEDEQY
TRBV5-1,ASSLTPGLTTNEKLF
TRBV5-1,ASSRSGSGPYEQY
TRBV4-3,ASSQDLNRGLYGYT
TRBV25-1,ASSSRGTGST
TRBV27,ASSSGVGETQY
TRBV10-3,AISEISETDTQY
TRBV9,ASSAVRGDRGNSGANVLT
TRBV5-1,ASSFGVAGVRELF
TRBV23-1,ASSQSGESTEAF
TRBV5-5,ASSLGVLLTENYGYT
TRBV27,ASSWAGGPDTQY
TRBV30,AWSVPGYSGNTIY
TRBV6-5,ASSYGAGLPDTQY
TRBV19,ASSPGRVETQY
TRBV11-2,ASSLDSGLRGYGYT
TRBV5-1,ASSLGQRGHGELF
TRBV4-3,ASSQAARGGEQY
TRBV18,ASSPPSIEGGYT